The clone carrying this T cell receptor (beta chain) occurred a few times. Antigen: not known. The record originates from a study of T-cell memory formation after mild COVID-19. Whole-study context: TCR clusters were largely donor specific.

TCRdb ran MiXCR on the 5' RACE reads and lists one entry per CDR3 protein. The sample has 90,000 to 120,000 distinct CDR3 sequences, 11% seen once. General study findings and limits: Day 15 to 85 contracting clones showed balanced CD4/CD8; later expanders leaned CD4+.

V dropped 0 bases and J dropped 0 bases, with 8 bases sitting between them. The CDR3 has 14 amino acids. Germline V gene sequence: CDR1 DFQATT, CDR2 SNEGSKA (reference sequence). The sequenced material came from PBMCs or a T cell subset sorted from them (not recorded which). The rearrangement uses TRBV20-1 and TRBJ1-1; perhaps TRBD1 as D (6 bases). This TCR was sampled from a man aged 18 to 30 who had mild COVID-19 (a few samples of this study predate the infection). Cell type and time point are not known. In nucleotides, the CDR3 is TGCAGTGCTAGAGAGTACAGGGTGAACACTGAAGCTTTCTTT. This gives the protein CSAREYRVNTEAFF.